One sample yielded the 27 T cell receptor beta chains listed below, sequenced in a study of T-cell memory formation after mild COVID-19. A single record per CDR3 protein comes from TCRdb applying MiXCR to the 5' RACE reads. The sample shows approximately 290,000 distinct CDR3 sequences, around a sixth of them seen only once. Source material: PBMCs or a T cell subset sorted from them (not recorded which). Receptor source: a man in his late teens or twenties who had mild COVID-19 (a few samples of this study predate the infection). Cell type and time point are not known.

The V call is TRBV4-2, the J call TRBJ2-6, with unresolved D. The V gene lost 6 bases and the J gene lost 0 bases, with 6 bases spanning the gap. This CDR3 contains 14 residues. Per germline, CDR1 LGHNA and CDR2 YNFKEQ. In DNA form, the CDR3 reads TGTGCCAGCAGTCGGTTCTCTGGGGCCAACGTCCTGACTTTC. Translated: CASSRFSGANVLTF.

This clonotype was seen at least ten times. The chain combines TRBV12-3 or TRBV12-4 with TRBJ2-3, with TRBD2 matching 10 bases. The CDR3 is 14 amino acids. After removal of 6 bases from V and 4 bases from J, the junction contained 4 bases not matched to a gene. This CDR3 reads CASRTSGRPDTQYF. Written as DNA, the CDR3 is TGTGCCAGCAGGACTAGCGGGCGCCCAGATACGCAGTATTTT.

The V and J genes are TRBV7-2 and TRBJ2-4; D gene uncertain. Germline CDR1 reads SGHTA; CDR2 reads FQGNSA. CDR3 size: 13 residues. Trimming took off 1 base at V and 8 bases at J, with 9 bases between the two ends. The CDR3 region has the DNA TGTGCCAGCAGCTTAGAGGCAGTGGACATTCAGTACTTC. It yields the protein CASSLEAVDIQYF.

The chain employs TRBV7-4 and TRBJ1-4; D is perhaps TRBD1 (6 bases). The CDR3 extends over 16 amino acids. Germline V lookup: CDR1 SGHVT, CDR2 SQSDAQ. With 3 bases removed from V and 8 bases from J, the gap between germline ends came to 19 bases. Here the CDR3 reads CASSFRRGLLGEKLFF. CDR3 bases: TGTGCCAGCAGCTTCCGTAGGGGGTTATTGGGCGAAAAACTGTTTTTT. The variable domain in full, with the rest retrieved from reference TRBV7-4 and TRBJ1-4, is GAGVSQSPRYKVAKRGRDVALRCDSISGHVTLYWYRQTLGQGSEVLTYSQSDAQRDKSGRPSGRFSAERPERSVSTLKIQRTEQGDSAVYLCASSFRRGLLGEKLFFGSGTQLSVL.

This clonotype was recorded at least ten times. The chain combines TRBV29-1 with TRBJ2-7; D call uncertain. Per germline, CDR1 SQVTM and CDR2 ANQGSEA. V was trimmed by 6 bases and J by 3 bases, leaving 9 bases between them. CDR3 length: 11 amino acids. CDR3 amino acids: CSVVWDYEQYF. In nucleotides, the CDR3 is TGCAGCGTCGTTTGGGACTACGAGCAGTACTTC.

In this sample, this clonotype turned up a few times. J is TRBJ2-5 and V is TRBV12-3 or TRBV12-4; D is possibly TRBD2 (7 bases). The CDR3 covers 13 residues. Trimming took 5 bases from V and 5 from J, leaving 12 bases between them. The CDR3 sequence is CASSVGGPETQYF. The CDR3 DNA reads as TGTGCCAGCAGTGTCGGGGGGCCCGAGACCCAGTACTTC.

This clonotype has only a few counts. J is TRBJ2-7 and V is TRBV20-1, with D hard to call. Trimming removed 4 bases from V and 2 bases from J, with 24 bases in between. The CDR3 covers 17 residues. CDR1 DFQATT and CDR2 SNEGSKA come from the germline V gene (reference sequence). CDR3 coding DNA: TGCAGTGCTACCAACCTGGCCGCGGCACGCGACCCCTACGAGCAGTACTTC. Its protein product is CSATNLAAARDPYEQYF.

Here the CDR3 reads CASSLPGRRGYTF. The CDR3 DNA reads as TGTGCCAGCAGTCTTCCAGGGCGGCGTGGCTACACCTTC. The V and J genes are TRBV6-5 and TRBJ1-2, with D perhaps matching TRBD1 (5 bases). Germline V gene sequence: CDR1 MNHEY, CDR2 SVGAGI. Trimming removed 5 bases from V and 7 bases from J, with 14 bases in between. This CDR3 has 13 residues.

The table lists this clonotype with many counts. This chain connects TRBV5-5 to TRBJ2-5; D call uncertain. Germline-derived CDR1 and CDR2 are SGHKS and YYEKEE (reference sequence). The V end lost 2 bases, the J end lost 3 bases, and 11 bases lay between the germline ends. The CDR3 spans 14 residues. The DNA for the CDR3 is TGTGCCAGCAGCTTCGTACAGTGGGAAGAGACCCAGTACTTC. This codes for CASSFVQWEETQYF.

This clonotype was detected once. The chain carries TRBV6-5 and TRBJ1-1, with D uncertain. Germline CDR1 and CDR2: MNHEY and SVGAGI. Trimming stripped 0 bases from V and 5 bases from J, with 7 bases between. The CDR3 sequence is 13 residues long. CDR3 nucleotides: TGTGCCAGCAGTTACTCGCGTAGGACTGAAGCTTTCTTT. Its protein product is CASSYSRRTEAFF.

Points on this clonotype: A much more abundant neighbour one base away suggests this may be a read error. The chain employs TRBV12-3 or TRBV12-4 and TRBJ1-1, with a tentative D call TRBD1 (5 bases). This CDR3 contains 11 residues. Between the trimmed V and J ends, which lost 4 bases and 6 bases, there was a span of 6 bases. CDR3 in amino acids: CASSWGAEAFF. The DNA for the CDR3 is TGTGCCAGCAGTTGGGGGGCTGAAGCTTTCTTT.

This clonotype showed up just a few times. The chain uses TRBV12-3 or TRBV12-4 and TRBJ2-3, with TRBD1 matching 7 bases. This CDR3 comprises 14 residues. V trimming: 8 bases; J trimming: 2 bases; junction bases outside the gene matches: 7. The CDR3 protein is CASARDRITDTQYF. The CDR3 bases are TGTGCCAGCGCCCGGGACAGAATCACAGATACGCAGTATTTT.

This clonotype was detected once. The CDR3 DNA reads as TGTGCCACCAGCAGAGAGGACAGGGACAATCAGCCCCAGCATTTT. Its translation: CATSREDRDNQPQHF. The genes are TRBV15 and TRBJ1-5, with 8 bases matching TRBD1. Germline CDR1 LNHNV, CDR2 YYDKDF (reference sequence). J gave up 3 bases and V 0 bases, and 1 base lay outside the gene matches. CDR3 size: 15 residues.

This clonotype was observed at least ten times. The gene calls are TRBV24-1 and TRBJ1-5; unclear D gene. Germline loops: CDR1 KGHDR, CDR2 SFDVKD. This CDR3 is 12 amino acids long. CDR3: CEKGDGNQPQHF. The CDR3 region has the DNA TGTGAAAAGGGTGATGGCAATCAGCCCCAGCATTTT.

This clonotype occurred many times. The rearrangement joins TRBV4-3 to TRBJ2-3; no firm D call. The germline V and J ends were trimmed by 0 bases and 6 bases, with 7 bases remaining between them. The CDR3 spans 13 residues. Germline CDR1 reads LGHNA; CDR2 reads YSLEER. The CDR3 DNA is TGCGCCAGCAGCCAAGATCGTTTGGATACGCAGTATTTT. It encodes CASSQDRLDTQYF.

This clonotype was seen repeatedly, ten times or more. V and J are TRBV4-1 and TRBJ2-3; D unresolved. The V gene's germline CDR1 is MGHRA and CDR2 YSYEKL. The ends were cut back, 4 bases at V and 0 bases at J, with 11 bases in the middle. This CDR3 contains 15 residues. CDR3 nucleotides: TGCGCCAGCAGCCCCCGGGCCGTTAGCACAGATACGCAGTATTTT. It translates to CASSPRAVSTDTQYF.

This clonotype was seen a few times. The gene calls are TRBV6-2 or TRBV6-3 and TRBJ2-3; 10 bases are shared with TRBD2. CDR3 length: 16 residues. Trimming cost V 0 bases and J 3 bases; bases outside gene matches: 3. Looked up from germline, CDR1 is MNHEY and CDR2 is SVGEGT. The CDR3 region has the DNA TGTGCCAGCAGTTACTCGTGGACTAGCGGTACAGATACGCAGTATTTT. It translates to CASSYSWTSGTDTQYF.

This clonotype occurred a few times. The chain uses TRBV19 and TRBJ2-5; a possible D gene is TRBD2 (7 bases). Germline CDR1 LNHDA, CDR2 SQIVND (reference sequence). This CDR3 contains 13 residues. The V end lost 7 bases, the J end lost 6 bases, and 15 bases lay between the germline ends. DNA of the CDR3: TGTGCCAGTATGGCGGGGGCACGACAGACCCAGTACTTC. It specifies CASMAGARQTQYF.

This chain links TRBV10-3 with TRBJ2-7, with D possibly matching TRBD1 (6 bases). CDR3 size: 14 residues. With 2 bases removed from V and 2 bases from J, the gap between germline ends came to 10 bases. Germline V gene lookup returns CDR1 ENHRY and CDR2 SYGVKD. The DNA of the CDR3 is TGTGCCATCAGTGAGCTCGGGACAACCTACGAGCAGTACTTC. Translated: CAISELGTTYEQYF.

The CDR3 sequence is CASSYDSLYEQYV. The CDR3 nucleotides read TGTGCCAGCAGTTACGATAGTCTCTACGAGCAGTACGTC. This chain links TRBV6-2 or TRBV6-3 with TRBJ2-7; D remains ambiguous. V lost 2 bases and J 3 bases, leaving 8 bases between the germline ends. The CDR3 has 13 amino acids. Germline assignment: CDR1 MNHEY and CDR2 SVGEGT.

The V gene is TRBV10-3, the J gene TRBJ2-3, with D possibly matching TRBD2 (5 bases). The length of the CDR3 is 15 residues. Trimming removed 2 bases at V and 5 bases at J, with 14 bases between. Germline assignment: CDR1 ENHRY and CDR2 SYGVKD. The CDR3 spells CAISEPGKAGDTQYF. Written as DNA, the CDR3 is TGTGCCATCAGTGAGCCCGGGAAGGCGGGAGATACGCAGTATTTT.

CDR3 in amino acids: CASTPTGGNTEAFF. In DNA form, the CDR3 reads TGCGCCAGCACCCCGACAGGGGGGAACACTGAAGCTTTCTTT. The chain joins TRBV5-1 to TRBJ1-1, with 9 bases matching TRBD1. This CDR3 comprises 14 residues. The V gene's germline CDR1 is SGHRS and CDR2 YFSETQ. The junction had 4 bases not matched to a gene; V was cut back by 6 bases and J by 1 base.

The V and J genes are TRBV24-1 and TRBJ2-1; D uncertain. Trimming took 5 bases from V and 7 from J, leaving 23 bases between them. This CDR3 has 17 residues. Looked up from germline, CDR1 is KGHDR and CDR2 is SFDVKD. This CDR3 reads CATSGPGGPGTYNEQFF. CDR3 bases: TGTGCCACCAGTGGCCCCGGCGGTCCCGGAACATATAATGAGCAGTTCTTC.

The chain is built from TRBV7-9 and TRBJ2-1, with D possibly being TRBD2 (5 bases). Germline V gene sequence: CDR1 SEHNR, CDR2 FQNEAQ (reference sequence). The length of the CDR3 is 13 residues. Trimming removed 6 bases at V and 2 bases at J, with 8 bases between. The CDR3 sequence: CASRGAAYNEQFF. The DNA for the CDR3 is TGTGCCAGCAGGGGAGCGGCCTACAATGAGCAGTTCTTC.

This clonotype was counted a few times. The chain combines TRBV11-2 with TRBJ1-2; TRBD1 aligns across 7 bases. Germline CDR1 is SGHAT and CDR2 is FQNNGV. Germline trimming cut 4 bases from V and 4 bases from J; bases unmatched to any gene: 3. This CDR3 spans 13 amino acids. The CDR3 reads CASSSTGFYGYTF. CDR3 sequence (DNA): TGTGCCAGCAGCTCGACAGGGTTCTATGGCTACACCTTC.

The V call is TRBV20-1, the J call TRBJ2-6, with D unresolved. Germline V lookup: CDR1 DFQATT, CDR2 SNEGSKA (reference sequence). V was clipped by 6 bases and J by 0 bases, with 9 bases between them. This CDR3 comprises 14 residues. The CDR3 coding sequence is TGCAGTGCCAGATCTCTCTCTGGGGCCAACGTCCTGACTTTC. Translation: CSARSLSGANVLTF.

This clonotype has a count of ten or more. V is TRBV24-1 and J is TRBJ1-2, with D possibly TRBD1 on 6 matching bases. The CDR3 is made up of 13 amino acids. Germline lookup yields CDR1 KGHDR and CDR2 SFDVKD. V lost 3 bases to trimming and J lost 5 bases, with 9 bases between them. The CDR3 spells CATSDRTVYGYTF. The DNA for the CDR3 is TGTGCCACCAGTGATCGGACAGTATATGGCTACACCTTC.